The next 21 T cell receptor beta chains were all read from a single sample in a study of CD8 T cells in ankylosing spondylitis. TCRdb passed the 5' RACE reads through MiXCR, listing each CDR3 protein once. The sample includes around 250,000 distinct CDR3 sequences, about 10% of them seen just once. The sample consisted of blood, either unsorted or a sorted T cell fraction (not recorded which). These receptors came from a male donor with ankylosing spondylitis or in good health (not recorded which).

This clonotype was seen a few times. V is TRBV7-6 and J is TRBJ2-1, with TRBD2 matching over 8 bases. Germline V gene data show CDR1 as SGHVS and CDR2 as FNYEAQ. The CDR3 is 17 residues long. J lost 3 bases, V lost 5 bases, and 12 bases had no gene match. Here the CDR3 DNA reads TGTGCCAGCAGCGCCAACCCCAGCGGGAGAAGCTACAATGAGCAGTTCTTC. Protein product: CASSANPSGRSYNEQFF.

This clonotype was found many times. The CDR3 DNA reads as TGCGCCAGCAGCTTGGCCGGGGGGTACTCCTACAATGAGCAGTTCTTC. It translates to CASSLAGGYSYNEQFF. This chain links TRBV5-1 with TRBJ2-1; 7 positions agree with TRBD2. This CDR3 spans 16 amino acids. Germline V gene data show CDR1 as SGHRS and CDR2 as YFSETQ. V was clipped by 0 bases and J by 0 bases; unmatched bases: 3.

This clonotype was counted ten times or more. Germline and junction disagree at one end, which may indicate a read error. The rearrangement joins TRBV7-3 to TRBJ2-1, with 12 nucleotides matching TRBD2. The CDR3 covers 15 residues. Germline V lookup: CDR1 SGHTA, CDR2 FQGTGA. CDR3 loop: CASSAGLAGYNEQFF. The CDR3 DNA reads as TGCGCCAGCAGCGCCGGACTAGCGGGGTACAATGAGCAGTTCTTC.

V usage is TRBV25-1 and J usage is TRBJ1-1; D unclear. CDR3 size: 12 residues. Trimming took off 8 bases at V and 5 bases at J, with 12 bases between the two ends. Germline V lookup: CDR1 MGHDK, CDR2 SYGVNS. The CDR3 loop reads CASANRWTEAFF. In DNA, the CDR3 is TGTGCCAGCGCCAACCGATGGACTGAAGCTTTCTTT.

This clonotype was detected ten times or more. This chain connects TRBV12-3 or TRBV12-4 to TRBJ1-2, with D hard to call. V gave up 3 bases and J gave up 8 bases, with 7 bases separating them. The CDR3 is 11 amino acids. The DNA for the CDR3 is TGTGCCAGCAGTTTGGAGGAAGGCTACACCTTC. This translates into CASSLEEGYTF.

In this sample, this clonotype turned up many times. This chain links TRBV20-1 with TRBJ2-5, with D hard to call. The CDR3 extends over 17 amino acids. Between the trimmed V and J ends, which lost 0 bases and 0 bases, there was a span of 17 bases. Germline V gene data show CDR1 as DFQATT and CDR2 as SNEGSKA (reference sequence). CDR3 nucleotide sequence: TGCAGTGCTAGAGATAGACCGAGCAACACTTACCAAGAGACCCAGTACTTC. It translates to CSARDRPSNTYQETQYF.

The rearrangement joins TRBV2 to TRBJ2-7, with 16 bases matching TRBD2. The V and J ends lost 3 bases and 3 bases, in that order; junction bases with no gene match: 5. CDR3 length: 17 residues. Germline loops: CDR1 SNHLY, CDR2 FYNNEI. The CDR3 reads CASSEGTSGGADYEQYF. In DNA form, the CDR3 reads TGTGCCAGCAGTGAGGGGACTAGCGGGGGGGCTGACTACGAGCAGTACTTC.

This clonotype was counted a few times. The CDR3 bases are TGTGCCAGCAGCCAATGGAGTACTGGGGCCAACGTCCTGACTTTC. This sequence encodes CASSQWSTGANVLTF. The rearrangement uses TRBV14 and TRBJ2-6; D is uncertain. Trimming removed 2 bases at V and 2 bases at J, with 7 bases between. The germline V gene has CDR1 SGHDN and CDR2 FVKESK. The CDR3 sequence is 15 residues long.

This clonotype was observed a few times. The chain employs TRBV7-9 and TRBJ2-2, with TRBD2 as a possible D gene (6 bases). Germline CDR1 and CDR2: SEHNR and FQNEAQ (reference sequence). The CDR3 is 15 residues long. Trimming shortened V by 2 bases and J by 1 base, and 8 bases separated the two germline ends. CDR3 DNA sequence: TGTGCCAGCAGCTTAACAGCGGGGAACACCGGGGAGCTGTTTTTT. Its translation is CASSLTAGNTGELFF.

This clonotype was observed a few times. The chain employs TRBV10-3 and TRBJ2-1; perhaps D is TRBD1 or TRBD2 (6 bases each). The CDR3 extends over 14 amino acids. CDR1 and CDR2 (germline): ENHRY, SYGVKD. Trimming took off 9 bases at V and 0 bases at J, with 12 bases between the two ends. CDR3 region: CAMGGASSYNEQFF. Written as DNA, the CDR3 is TGTGCCATGGGGGGCGCGTCCTCCTACAATGAGCAGTTCTTC.

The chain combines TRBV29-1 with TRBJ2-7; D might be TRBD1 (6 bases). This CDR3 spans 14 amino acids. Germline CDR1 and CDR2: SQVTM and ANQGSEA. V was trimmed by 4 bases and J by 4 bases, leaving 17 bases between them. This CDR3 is CSVAGVGPRYEQYF. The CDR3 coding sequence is TGCAGCGTTGCAGGGGTCGGACCCCGGTACGAGCAGTACTTC.

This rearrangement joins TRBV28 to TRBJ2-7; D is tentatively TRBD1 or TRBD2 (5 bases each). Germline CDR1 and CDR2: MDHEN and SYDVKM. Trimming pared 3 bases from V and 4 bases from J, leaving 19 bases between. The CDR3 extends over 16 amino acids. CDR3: CASSFGTLGIGYEQYF. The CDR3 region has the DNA TGTGCCAGCAGTTTTGGGACGCTGGGCATTGGTTACGAGCAGTACTTC.

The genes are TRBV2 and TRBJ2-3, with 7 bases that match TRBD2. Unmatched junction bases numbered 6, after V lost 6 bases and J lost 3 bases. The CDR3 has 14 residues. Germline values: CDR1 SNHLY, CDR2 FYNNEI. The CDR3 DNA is TGTGCCAGCAGCGCCCGGACTAGAACAGATACGCAGTATTTT. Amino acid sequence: CASSARTRTDTQYF. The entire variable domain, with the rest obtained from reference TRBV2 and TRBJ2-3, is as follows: EPEVTQTPSHQVTQMGQEVILRCVPISNHLYFYWYRQILGQKVEFLVSFYNNEISEKSEIFDDQFSVERPDGSNFTLKIRSTKLEDSAMYFCASSARTRTDTQYFGPGTRLTVL.

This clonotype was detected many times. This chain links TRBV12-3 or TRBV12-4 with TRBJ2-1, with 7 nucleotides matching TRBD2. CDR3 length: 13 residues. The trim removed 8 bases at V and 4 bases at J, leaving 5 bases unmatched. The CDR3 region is CASQEGGYNEQFF. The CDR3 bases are TGTGCCAGCCAAGAGGGAGGGTACAATGAGCAGTTCTTC.

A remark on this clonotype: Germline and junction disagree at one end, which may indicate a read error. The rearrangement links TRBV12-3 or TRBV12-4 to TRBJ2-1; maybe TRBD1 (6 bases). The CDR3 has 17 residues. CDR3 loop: CASSLGPMRGTRNAQFF. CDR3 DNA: TGTGCCAGCAGTTTAGGTCCAATGAGGGGGACCCGGAATGCGCAGTTCTTC.

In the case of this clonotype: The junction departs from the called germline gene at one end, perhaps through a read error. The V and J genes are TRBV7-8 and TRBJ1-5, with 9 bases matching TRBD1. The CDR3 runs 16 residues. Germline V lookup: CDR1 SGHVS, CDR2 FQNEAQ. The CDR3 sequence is CASSSLPGQGHQSQHF. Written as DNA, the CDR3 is TGTGCCAGCAGCTCGTTACCGGGACAGGGACATCAGTCCCAGCATTTT.

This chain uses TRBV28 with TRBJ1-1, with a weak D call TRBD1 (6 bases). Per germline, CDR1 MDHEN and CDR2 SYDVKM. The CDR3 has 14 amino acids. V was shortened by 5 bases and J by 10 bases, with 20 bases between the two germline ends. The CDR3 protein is CASSPPGGRDAAFF. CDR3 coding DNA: TGTGCCAGCAGTCCCCCGGGGGGGCGGGATGCAGCTTTCTTT.

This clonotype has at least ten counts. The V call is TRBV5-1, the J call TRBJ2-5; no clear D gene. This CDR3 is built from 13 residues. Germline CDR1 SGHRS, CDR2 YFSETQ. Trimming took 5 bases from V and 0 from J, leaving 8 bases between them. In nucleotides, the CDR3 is TGCGCCAGCAGGCAAACATACCAAGAGACCCAGTACTTC. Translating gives CASRQTYQETQYF.

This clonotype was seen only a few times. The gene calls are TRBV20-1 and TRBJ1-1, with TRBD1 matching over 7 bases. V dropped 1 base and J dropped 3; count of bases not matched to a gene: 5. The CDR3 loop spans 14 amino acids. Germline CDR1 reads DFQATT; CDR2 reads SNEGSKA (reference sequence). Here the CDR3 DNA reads TGCAGTGCTAGAGGACCAGGGGGGGACACTGAAGCTTTCTTT. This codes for CSARGPGGDTEAFF.

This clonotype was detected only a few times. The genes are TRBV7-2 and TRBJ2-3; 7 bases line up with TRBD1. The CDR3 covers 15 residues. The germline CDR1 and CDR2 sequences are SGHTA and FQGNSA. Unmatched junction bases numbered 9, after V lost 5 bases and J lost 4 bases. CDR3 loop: CASSLTGVEADTQYF. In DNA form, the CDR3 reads TGTGCCAGCAGCCTAACAGGGGTAGAGGCAGATACGCAGTATTTT.

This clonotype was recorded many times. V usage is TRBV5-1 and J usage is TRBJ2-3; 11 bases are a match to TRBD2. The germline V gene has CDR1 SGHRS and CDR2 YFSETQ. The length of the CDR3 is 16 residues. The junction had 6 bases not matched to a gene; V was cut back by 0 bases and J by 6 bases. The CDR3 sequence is CASSLAGLAVQDTQYF. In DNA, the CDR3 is TGCGCCAGCAGCTTGGCGGGACTAGCGGTTCAGGATACGCAGTATTTT.